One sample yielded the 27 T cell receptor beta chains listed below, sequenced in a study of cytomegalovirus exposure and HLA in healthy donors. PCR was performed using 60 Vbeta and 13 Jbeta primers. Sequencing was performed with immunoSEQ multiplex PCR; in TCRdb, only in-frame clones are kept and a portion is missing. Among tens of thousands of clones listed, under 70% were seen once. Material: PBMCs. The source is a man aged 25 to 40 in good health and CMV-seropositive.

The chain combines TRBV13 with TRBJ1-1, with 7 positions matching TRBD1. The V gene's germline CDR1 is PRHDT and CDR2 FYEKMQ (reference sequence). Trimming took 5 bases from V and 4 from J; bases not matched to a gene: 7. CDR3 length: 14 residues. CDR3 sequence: CASSRQGRSTEAFF. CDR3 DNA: TGTGCCAGCAGCCGACAGGGTAGGAGCACTGAAGCTTTCTTT.

CDR3 in DNA: TGTGCCAGCTCCGGACTCCCGGGTACCGGGGAGCTGTTTTTT. Residues: CASSGLPGTGELFF. The chain joins TRBV7-2 to TRBJ2-2, with D maybe TRBD2 (5 bases). The CDR3 totals 14 residues. The germline V and J ends were trimmed by 8 bases and 5 bases, with 15 bases remaining between them. Germline V CDR1 and CDR2: SGHTA, FQGNSA.

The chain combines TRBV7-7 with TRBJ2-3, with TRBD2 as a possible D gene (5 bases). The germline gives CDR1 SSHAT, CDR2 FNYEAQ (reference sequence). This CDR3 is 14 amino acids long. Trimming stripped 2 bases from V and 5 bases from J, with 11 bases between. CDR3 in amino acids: CASSLSGGRDTQYF. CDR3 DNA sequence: TGTGCCAGCAGCTTATCAGGAGGTCGAGATACGCAGTATTTT.

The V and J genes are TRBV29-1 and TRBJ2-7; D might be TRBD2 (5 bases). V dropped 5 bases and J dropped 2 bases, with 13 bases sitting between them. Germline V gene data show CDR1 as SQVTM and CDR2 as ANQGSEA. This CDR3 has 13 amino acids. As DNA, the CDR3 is TGCAGCGTTAGTAATGGAGGTCCCTACGAGCAGTACTTC. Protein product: CSVSNGGPYEQYF.

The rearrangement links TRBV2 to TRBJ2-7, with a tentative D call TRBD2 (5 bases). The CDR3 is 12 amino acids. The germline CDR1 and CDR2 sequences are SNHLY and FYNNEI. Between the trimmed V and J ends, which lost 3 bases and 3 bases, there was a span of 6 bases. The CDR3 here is CASSEDFYEQYF. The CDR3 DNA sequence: TGTGCCAGCAGTGAGGACTTCTACGAGCAGTACTTC. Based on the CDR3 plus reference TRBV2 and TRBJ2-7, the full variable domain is EPEVTQTPSHQVTQMGQEVILRCVPISNHLYFYWYRQILGQKVEFLVSFYNNEISEKSEIFDDQFSVERPDGSNFTLKIRSTKLEDSAMYFCASSEDFYEQYFGPGTRLTVT.

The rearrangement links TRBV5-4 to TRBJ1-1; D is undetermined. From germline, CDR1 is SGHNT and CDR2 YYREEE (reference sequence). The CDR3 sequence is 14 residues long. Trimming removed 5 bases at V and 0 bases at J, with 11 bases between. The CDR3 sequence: CASRTGVMNTEAFF. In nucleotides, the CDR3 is TGTGCCAGCAGAACGGGAGTCATGAACACTGAAGCTTTCTTT.

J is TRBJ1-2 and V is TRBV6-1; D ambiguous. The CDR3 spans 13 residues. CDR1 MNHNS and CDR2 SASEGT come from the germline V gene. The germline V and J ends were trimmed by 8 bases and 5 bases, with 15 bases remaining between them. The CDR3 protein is CASQEGSPYGYTF. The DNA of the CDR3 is TGTGCCAGCCAGGAAGGGAGCCCGTATGGCTACACCTTC.

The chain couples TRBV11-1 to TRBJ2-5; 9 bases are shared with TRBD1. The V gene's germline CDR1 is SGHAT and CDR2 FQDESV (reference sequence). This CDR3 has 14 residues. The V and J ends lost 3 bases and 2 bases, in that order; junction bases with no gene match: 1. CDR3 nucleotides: TGTGCCAGCAGCTTGGACAGGGGTCAAGAGACCCAGTACTTC. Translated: CASSLDRGQETQYF.

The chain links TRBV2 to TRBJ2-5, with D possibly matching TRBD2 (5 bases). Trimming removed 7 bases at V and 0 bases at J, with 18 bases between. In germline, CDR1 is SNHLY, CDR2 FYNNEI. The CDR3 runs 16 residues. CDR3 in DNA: TGTGCCAGCACCGTGGGAGACCGGTGGTACCAAGAGACCCAGTACTTC. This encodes CASTVGDRWYQETQYF.

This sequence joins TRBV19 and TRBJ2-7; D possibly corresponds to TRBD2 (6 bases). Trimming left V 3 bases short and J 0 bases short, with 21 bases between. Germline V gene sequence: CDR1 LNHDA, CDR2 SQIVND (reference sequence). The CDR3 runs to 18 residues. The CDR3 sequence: CASSILPSFGGTSYEQYF. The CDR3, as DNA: TGTGCCAGTAGTATCCTCCCATCGTTTGGGGGGACCTCCTACGAGCAGTACTTC.

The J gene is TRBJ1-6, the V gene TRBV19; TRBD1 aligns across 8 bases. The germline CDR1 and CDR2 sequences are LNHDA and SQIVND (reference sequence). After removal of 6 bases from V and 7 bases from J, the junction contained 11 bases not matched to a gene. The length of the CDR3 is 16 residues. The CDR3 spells CASSNNGQGRNSPLHF. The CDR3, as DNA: TGTGCCAGTAGCAATAATGGACAGGGAAGGAATTCACCCCTCCACTTT.

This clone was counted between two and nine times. The CDR3 DNA reads TGTGCCAGCAGCCCACGACAGGGAGCCTTAGCCAAAAACATTCAGTACTTC. This sequence encodes CASSPRQGALAKNIQYF. The gene calls are TRBV7-2 and TRBJ2-4, with 7 bases aligning to TRBD1. Germline loops: CDR1 SGHTA, CDR2 FQGNSA. The CDR3 has 17 amino acids. Losses at the gene ends were 5 bases for V and 0 bases for J; bases not matched to a gene: 10.

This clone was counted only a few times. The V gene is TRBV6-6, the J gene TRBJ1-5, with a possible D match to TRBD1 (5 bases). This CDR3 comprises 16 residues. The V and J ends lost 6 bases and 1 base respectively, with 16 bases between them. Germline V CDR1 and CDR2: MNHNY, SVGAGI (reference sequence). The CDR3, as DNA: TGTGCCAGCAGCCGCGGGGGGTATCGGAGCAATCAGCCCCAGCATTTT. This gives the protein CASSRGGYRSNQPQHF.

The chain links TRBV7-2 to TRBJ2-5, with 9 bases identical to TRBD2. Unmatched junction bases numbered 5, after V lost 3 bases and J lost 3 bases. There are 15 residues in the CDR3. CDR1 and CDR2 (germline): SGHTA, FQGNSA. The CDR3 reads CASSLGGRAEETQYF. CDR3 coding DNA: TGTGCCAGCAGCTTGGGCGGGAGGGCCGAAGAGACCCAGTACTTC.

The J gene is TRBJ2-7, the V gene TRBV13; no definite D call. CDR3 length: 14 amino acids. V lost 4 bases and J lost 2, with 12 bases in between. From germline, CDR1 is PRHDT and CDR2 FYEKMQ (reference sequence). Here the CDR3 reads CASSSPSSPYEQYF. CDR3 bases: TGTGCCAGCAGCTCCCCTAGTTCCCCCTACGAGCAGTACTTC.

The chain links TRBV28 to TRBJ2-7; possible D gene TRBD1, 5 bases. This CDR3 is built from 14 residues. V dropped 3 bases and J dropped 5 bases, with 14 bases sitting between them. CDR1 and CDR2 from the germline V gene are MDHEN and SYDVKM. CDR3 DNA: TGTGCCAGCAGTTTGGCGACAGCTACCCACGAGCAGTACTTC. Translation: CASSLATATHEQYF. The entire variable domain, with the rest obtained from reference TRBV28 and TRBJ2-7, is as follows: DVKVTQSSRYLVKRTGEKVFLECVQDMDHENMFWYRQDPGLGLRLIYFSYDVKMKEKGDIPEGYSVSREKKERFSLILESASTNQTSMYLCASSLATATHEQYFGPGTRLTVT.

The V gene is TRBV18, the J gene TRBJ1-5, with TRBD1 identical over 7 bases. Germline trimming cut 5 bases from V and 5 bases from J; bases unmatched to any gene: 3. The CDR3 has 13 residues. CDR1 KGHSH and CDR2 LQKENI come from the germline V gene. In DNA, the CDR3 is TGTGCCAGCTCAAACGACAGGGATCAGCCCCAGCATTTT. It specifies CASSNDRDQPQHF. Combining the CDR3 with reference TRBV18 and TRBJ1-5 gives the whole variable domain NAGVMQNPRHLVRRRGQEARLRCSPMKGHSHVYWYRQLPEEGLKFMVYLQKENIIDESGMPKERFSAEFPKEGPSILRIQQVVRGDSAAYFCASSNDRDQPQHFGDGTRLSIL.

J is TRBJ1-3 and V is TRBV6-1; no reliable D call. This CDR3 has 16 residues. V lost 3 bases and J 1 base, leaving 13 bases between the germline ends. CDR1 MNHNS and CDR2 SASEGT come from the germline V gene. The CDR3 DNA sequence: TGTGCCAGCAGTGAGAGGGAGATCTTGTCTGGAAACACCATATATTTT. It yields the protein CASSEREILSGNTIYF.

CDR3 nucleotide sequence: TGTGCCAGCAGTTACTTTAACGCGGTCTCAGATACGCAGTATTTT. Protein: CASSYFNAVSDTQYF. The V and J genes are TRBV2 and TRBJ2-3; D is uncertain. The V end was cut by 5 bases, the J end by 4 bases, with 16 bases between. From germline, CDR1 is SNHLY and CDR2 FYNNEI. The CDR3 covers 15 residues.

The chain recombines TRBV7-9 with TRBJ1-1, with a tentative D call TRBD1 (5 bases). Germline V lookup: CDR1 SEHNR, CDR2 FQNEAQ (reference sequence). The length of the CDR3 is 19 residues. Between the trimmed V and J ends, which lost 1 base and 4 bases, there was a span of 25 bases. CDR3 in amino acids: CASSLGGGGLSLTRTEAFF. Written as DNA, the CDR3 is TGTGCCAGCAGCTTAGGGGGTGGGGGGTTGTCTCTCACACGCACTGAAGCTTTCTTT.

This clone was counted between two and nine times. The DNA of the CDR3 is TGCGCCAGCAGCCAAGGCGAGCAGGGCCTAGCCAAAAACATTCAGTACTTC. Protein: CASSQGEQGLAKNIQYF. The genes are TRBV4-1 and TRBJ2-4; D is possibly TRBD1 (5 bases). The V gene lost 1 base and the J gene lost 0 bases, with 13 bases spanning the gap. The CDR3 spans 17 residues. From germline, CDR1 is MGHRA and CDR2 YSYEKL.

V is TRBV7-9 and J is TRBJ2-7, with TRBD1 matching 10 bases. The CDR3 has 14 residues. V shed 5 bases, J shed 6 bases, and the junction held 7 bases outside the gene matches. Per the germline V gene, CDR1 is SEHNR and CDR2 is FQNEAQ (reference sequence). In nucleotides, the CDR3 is TGTGCCAGCAGCCACGCCGGGACAGGGGCCGAGCAGTACTTC. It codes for CASSHAGTGAEQYF.

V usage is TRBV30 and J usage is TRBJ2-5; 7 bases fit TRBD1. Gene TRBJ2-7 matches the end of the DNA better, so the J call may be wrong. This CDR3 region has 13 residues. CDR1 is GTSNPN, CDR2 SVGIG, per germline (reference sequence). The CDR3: CAWTDRQPYEQYF. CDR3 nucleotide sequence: TGTGCCTGGACGGACAGGCAACCTTACGAGCAGTACTTC.

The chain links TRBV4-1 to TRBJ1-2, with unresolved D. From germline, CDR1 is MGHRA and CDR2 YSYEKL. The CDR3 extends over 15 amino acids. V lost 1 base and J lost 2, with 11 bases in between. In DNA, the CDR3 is TGCGCCAGCAGCCAAGGGTCCGGGGTAAACTATGGCTACACCTTC. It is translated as CASSQGSGVNYGYTF.

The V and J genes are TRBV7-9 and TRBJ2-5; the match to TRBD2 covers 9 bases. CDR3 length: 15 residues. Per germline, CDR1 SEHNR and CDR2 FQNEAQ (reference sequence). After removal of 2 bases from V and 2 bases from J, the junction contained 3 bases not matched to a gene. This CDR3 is CASSLLTSGQETQYF. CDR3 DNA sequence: TGTGCCAGCAGCTTATTGACTAGCGGACAAGAGACCCAGTACTTC.

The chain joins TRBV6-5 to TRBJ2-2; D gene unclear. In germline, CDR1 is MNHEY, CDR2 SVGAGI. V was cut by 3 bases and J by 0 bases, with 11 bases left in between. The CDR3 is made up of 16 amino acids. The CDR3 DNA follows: TGTGCCAGCAGTTATTCGATGGCCTCGAACACCGGGGAGCTGTTTTTT. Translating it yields CASSYSMASNTGELFF.

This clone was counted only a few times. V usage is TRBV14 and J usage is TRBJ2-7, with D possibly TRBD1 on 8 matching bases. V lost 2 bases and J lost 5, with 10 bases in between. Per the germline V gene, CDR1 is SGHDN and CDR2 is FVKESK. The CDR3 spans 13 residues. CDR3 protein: CASSQTGGDEQYF. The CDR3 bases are TGTGCCAGCAGCCAAACAGGGGGGGACGAGCAGTACTTC.